This T cell receptor beta chain was profiled in a study of human thymus T cells. Genomic DNA was extracted from every available blood leukocyte. The V and J ends lost 4 bases and 1 base, in that order; junction bases with no gene match: 6. Germline assignment: CDR1 MGHRA and CDR2 YSYEKL. This CDR3 comprises 16 residues. Study conclusions and caveats: It looked as if thymic and blood repertoires used V and J genes in a biased way.

Sequenced by immunoSEQ multiplex PCR; TCRdb stores in-frame clones only, minus some. The sample shows about 50,000 clones, just under 95% of them seen only once. A note on this clone: What it recognizes is unknown.

Sequenced: blood. The chain employs TRBV4-1 and TRBJ2-5; 10 bases fit TRBD2. This receptor was taken from a girl under three years old with a congenital heart defect but otherwise immunologically healthy. CDR3 protein: CASSPLAGPTQETQYF. The DNA for the CDR3 is TGCGCCAGCAGCCCACTAGCGGGACCGACCCAAGAGACCCAGTACTTC.